The 22 T cell receptor beta chains presented below share a single source sample, sequenced in a study of CDR3 diversity in severe acne. TCRdb itself ran the PCR reads through MiXCR, one entry per CDR3 protein. The sample contains about 93,000 distinct CDR3 sequences, 48% of which appear only once. Sequenced: blood. The receptors originated from a male donor in good health, serving as a control.

This clonotype was counted ten times or more. The rearrangement joins TRBV7-6 to TRBJ2-1, with D possibly being TRBD1 or TRBD2 (7 bases each). Germline assignment: CDR1 SGHVS and CDR2 FNYEAQ. V was trimmed by 4 bases and J by 5 bases, leaving 15 bases between them. The CDR3 runs 15 residues. CDR3: CASSWEGARDNEQFF. In DNA, the CDR3 is TGTGCCAGCAGCTGGGAGGGGGCAAGGGACAATGAGCAGTTCTTC.

This clonotype came up a few times. This chain links TRBV20-1 with TRBJ1-1; 7 positions match TRBD1. Looked up from germline, CDR1 is DFQATT and CDR2 is SNEGSKA (reference sequence). V lost 6 bases, J lost 11 bases, and 6 bases stayed unmatched. This CDR3 is 10 amino acids long. As DNA, the CDR3 is TGCAGTGCCCGAGCAGGGGGGGCTTTCTTT. Protein sequence: CSARAGGAFF.

This clonotype was counted ten times or more. The rearrangement uses TRBV11-2 and TRBJ2-2, with unresolved D. Germline lookup yields CDR1 SGHAT and CDR2 FQNNGV. Deletions cut 6 bases from V and 8 bases from J, with 7 bases between. This CDR3 comprises 11 residues. CDR3: CASSYGGELFF. The CDR3 DNA is TGTGCCAGCAGTTATGGGGGGGAGCTGTTTTTT.

Of note for this clonotype: An end of the junction does not agree with germline; a read error may underlie this. The chain recombines TRBV7-2 with TRBJ1-4, with 7 bases lining up with TRBD1. There are 14 residues in the CDR3. Germline CDR1 is SGHTA and CDR2 is FQGNSA. For the CDR3, the DNA is TGTGCCGGCAGCAAAAGACAGGGTACTGAAAAACTGTTTTTT. This gives the protein CAGSKRQGTEKLFF.

By share, this clonotype ranks as medium-sized (0.01 to 0.1%). V usage is TRBV5-8 and J usage is TRBJ2-3, with D possibly matching TRBD2 (6 bases). The CDR3 is 14 residues long. Trimming left V 5 bases short and J 2 bases short, with 12 bases between. Germline lookup yields CDR1 SGHTS and CDR2 YDEGEE. Written as DNA, the CDR3 is TGTGCCAGCAGGGGTGGGAGGAACACAGATACGCAGTATTTT. Protein sequence: CASRGGRNTDTQYF.

This clonotype was picked up a small number of times. The chain links TRBV29-1 to TRBJ1-1; possibly TRBD1 for D (5 bases). The CDR3 runs 14 residues. CDR1 is SQVTM and CDR2 is ANQGSEA in the germline V gene. Trimming pared 7 bases from V and 6 bases from J, leaving 21 bases between. The CDR3 DNA reads TGCAGCGGGGGAGGTTTAGCCACAGGTTCTGAAGCTTTCTTT. Protein product: CSGGGLATGSEAFF.

This clonotype was observed a few times. The V and J genes are TRBV28 and TRBJ1-5; D call uncertain. CDR3 size: 14 residues. V was cut by 2 bases and J by 7 bases, with 12 bases left in between. Germline values: CDR1 MDHEN, CDR2 SYDVKM. CDR3: CASSLEEIGQPQHF. The CDR3 coding sequence is TGTGCCAGCAGTTTAGAGGAGATTGGACAGCCCCAGCATTTT.

This clonotype came up a few times. A read error may produce the germline difference seen at one junction end. The chain carries TRBV10-3 and TRBJ1-3; D is unresolved. There are 15 residues in the CDR3. In germline, CDR1 is ENHRY, CDR2 SYGVKD. Written as DNA, the CDR3 is TGTGCCATCAGTGATTCAGTGTTCTCTGGGAACACCATATATTTT. Translation gives CAISDSVFSGNTIYF.

The chain has TRBV2 and TRBJ2-5, with TRBD2 matching over 7 bases. The junction had 10 bases not matched to a gene; V was cut back by 5 bases and J by 1 base. CDR3 size: 16 residues. Germline CDR1 SNHLY, CDR2 FYNNEI. Here the CDR3 reads CASSSRASGLQETQYF. CDR3 bases: TGTGCCAGCAGTTCCCGGGCTAGCGGCCTCCAAGAGACCCAGTACTTC.

The DNA for the CDR3 is TGTGCCAGCAGTGTCATATGGCGCCCAAACACCGGGGAGCTGTTTTTT. Protein product: CASSVIWRPNTGELFF. The chain has TRBV2 and TRBJ2-2; D is uncertain. CDR1 and CDR2 from the germline V gene are SNHLY and FYNNEI. The CDR3 extends over 16 amino acids. With 4 bases removed from V and 2 bases from J, the gap between germline ends came to 14 bases.

This clonotype has a handful of counts. The V and J genes are TRBV24-1 and TRBJ1-4, with TRBD1 identical over 10 bases. Germline V gene data show CDR1 as KGHDR and CDR2 as SFDVKD. The CDR3 length is 16 residues. Trimming removed 7 bases from V and 15 bases from J; junction bases left unmatched: 19. As DNA, the CDR3 is TGTGCCACCAGCGACCCTCGACAGGGGGCTGAGGAAGAGTTGTTTTTT. Protein: CATSDPRQGAEEELFF.

The chain has TRBV7-9 and TRBJ1-3, with no clear D. Trimming removed 3 bases from V and 1 base from J, with 10 bases in between. CDR1 is SEHNR and CDR2 is FQNEAQ in the germline V gene (reference sequence). This CDR3 is built from 15 residues. CDR3 residues: CASSFPGRSGNTIYF. Here the CDR3 DNA reads TGTGCCAGCAGCTTTCCGGGAAGATCTGGAAACACCATATATTTT.

At least ten counts were recorded for this clonotype. The chain couples TRBV24-1 to TRBJ1-5; D not resolved. V was pared by 6 bases and J by 2 bases, with 13 bases between. The germline V gene encodes CDR1 KGHDR and CDR2 SFDVKD. This CDR3 is built from 15 residues. CDR3 nucleotides: TGTGCCACCAGTAAGTCGGGTGGAGGCAATCAGCCCCAGCATTTT. It yields the protein CATSKSGGGNQPQHF.

The chain has TRBV24-1 and TRBJ2-5, with D perhaps matching TRBD1 (5 bases). CDR3 length: 12 amino acids. Trimming stripped 5 bases from V and 5 bases from J, with 8 bases between. Per germline, CDR1 KGHDR and CDR2 SFDVKD. DNA for the CDR3: TGTGCCACCAGTGGGGGCCTGGAGACCCAGTACTTC. Protein product: CATSGGLETQYF.

The chain couples TRBV30 to TRBJ2-3; D remains ambiguous. Germline V gives CDR1 GTSNPN, CDR2 SVGIG (reference sequence). The ends were cut back, 0 bases at V and 1 base at J, with 11 bases in the middle. The CDR3 is 15 residues long. CDR3 residues: CAWSVGRKGTDTQYF. CDR3 bases: TGTGCCTGGAGTGTAGGCCGAAAAGGCACAGATACGCAGTATTTT.

With regard to this clonotype: A much larger clone differs from this one at a single base, so this may be a read error. This sequence joins TRBV5-5 and TRBJ1-1; D not resolved. CDR1 and CDR2 (germline): SGHKS, YYEKEE (reference sequence). The CDR3 covers 15 residues. Trimming took 4 bases from V and 4 from J, leaving 17 bases between them. Written as DNA, the CDR3 is TGTGCCAGCAGCCTGCCGGACCGATTGAGCACTGAAGCTTTCTTT. This codes for CASSLPDRLSTEAFF.

This clonotype was detected ten times or more. The rearrangement uses TRBV5-6 and TRBJ1-3; the D is unclear. The CDR3 runs 16 residues. Germline loops: CDR1 SGHDT, CDR2 YYEEEE. V was pared by 2 bases and J by 0 bases, with 12 bases between. CDR3 sequence (DNA): TGTGCCAGCAGCTTTGGGTCCCCCGGCTCTGGAAACACCATATATTTT. This encodes CASSFGSPGSGNTIYF.

This clonotype is medium-sized (0.01 to 0.1%). The gene calls are TRBV12-3 or TRBV12-4 and TRBJ1-1; 7 positions agree with TRBD1. The V segment lost 6 bases and the J segment 4 bases; nucleotides outside the gene matches: 5. This CDR3 region has 13 residues. CDR3 residues: CASRNAGGTEAFF. The DNA of the CDR3 is TGTGCCAGCAGGAACGCAGGGGGCACTGAAGCTTTCTTT.

This rearrangement joins TRBV15 to TRBJ1-2, with 10 bases aligning to TRBD1. This CDR3 has 17 residues. Germline V gene lookup returns CDR1 LNHNV and CDR2 YYDKDF (reference sequence). Germline trimming cut 2 bases from V and 3 bases from J; bases unmatched to any gene: 9. CDR3 coding DNA: TGTGCCACCAGCAGATTGGAGACAGGGGGCAGGGACTATGGCTACACCTTC. It yields the protein CATSRLETGGRDYGYTF.

The V and J genes are TRBV9 and TRBJ2-3; a possible D gene is TRBD1 (5 bases). The DNA matches TRBJ1-5 better at its end, which makes the J call doubtful. This CDR3 spans 14 amino acids. Germline CDR1 and CDR2: SGDLS and YYNGEE. For the CDR3, the DNA is TGTGCCAGCAGCGGGGGGATAAGCACAGATACGCAGCATTTT. Encoded protein: CASSGGISTDTQHF.

In this sample, this clonotype turned up many times. The chain is built from TRBV5-1 and TRBJ2-1; 8 bases are shared with TRBD2. Germline values: CDR1 SGHRS, CDR2 YFSETQ. The CDR3 loop spans 17 amino acids. V was clipped by 0 bases and J by 8 bases; unmatched bases: 13. In nucleotides, the CDR3 is TGCGCCAGCAGCTTGGCTTACGGGGGGGGGGCAGTAGATGAGCAGTTCTTC. Protein product: CASSLAYGGGAVDEQFF.

The chain carries TRBV29-1 and TRBJ1-1; D remains unclear. Germline lookup yields CDR1 SQVTM and CDR2 ANQGSEA. The CDR3 is 13 residues long. V gave up 0 bases and J gave up 3 bases, with 8 bases separating them. CDR3 loop: CSVEEHKYTEAFF. The DNA of the CDR3 is TGCAGCGTTGAAGAACATAAGTACACTGAAGCTTTCTTT.